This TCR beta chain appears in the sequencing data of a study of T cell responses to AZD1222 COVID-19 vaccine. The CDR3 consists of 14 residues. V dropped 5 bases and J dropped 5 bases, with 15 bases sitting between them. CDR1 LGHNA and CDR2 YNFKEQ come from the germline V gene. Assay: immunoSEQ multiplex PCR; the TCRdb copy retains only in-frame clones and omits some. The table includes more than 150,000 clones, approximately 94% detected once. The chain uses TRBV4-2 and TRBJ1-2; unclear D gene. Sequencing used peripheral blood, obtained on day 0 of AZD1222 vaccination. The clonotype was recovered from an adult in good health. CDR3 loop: CASSSRVAEYGYTF. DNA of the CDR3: TGTGCCAGCAGCTCTAGGGTCGCTGAATATGGCTACACCTTC.